The sequence of this TCR beta chain was determined in a study of human T cells and chemical hapten exposure. Study-wide points: Significantly more large CDR3 similarity clusters were formed by expanded TCRs than by controls.

A note on this clonotype: Its antigen is as yet unknown.

V lost 6 bases and J lost 2, with 5 bases in between. Germline V gene data show CDR1 as DFQATT and CDR2 as SNEGSKA (reference sequence). The CDR3 covers 12 residues. Time point indicated: pre-sensitization, week 0. Treatment noted: therapeutic diphenylcyclopropenone sensitization with weekly scalp DPC. Non-pregnant alopecia patients aged 18 to 70, suitable for DPC therapy. Methods used by the authors: Counts of TCRs in each sample centred on a median of roughly 89,000 and extended from about 20,000 to 690,000. TCRdb called the RACE reads again in MiXCR, with one record for every CDR3 protein. TCRdb, rather than the study authors, made the V and J calls. The sample includes tens of thousands of distinct CDR3 sequences, 9.6% of them seen just once.

This material consisted of whole blood, taken in connection with sensitization to the hapten diphenylcyclopropenone (DPC). The sequence came from a woman aged 35 to 49 with alopecia areata. Some clones in this sample may be carry-over from other donors' samples. V gene TRBV20-1 combines with J gene TRBJ2-6; D unresolved. The CDR3 nucleotides read TGCAGTGCCGCGGCTGGGGCCAACGTCCTGACTTTC. This codes for CSAAAGANVLTF.